This T cell receptor delta chain comes out of a study of Vδ1+ human thymocytes. Trimming removed 0 bases from V and 3 bases from J; junction bases left unmatched: 26. CDR1 and CDR2 (germline): TSWWSYY, QGS. There are 24 residues in the CDR3. Overall study results and limits: Thymic TRG and TRD repertoires appeared highly polyclonal, with Gaussian CDR3 length distributions. TRG sequences recurred across donors, whereas TRD sequences stayed essentially private.

Alphabeta T cells were depleted, then CD3+ Vdelta1+ Vdelta2- thymocytes were FACS-sorted. Extracted RNA was reverse transcribed into cDNA. CDR3 amplicons came from multiplex PCR with pooled V-gene forward and constant-region reverse primers. TCRdb re-processed the multiplex PCR reads via CATT. Of fewer than 30,000 delta-chain clones listed, around 7.7% were seen once; the top ten hold roughly 1%. With regard to this clone: No antigen is known for it.

V is TRDV1 and J is TRDJ1, with 12 bases matching TRDD3. This TCR was recovered from a girl under two years old who had congenital heart surgery. The source material was Vdelta1+ gamma-delta thymocytes from the thymus. This sample's subset: FACS-sorted CD3+ TCRalphabeta- TCRVdelta1+ TCRVdelta2- thymocytes. CDR3 in DNA: TGTGCTCTTGGGGAACTAGATCCCCCGTTTCCTTCTCACACTGGGGGATACTTGCCCGATAAACTCATCTTT. Translated: CALGELDPPFPSHTGGYLPDKLIF.